This TCR beta chain was profiled in a study of siplizumab effects on memory and regulatory T cells. Per the germline V gene, CDR1 is MNHEY and CDR2 is SMNVEV (reference sequence). This CDR3 has 14 amino acids. The ends were cut back, 5 bases at V and 3 bases at J, with 11 bases in the middle. This clone appeared a single time. Sequencing was performed with immunoSEQ multiplex PCR; in TCRdb, only in-frame clones are kept and a portion is missing. The data contain 90,000 to 120,000 clones, more than 85% of them singletons. This sequence was found in a human donor in good health. Material for sequencing was Tregs sorted from blood. The chain has TRBV27 and TRBJ1-5, with D possibly TRBD1 on 6 matching bases. In DNA form, the CDR3 reads TGTGCCAGCAGTCCCACAGGGTTCAATCAGCCCCAGCATTTT. Its translation: CASSPTGFNQPQHF.